This TCR beta chain was observed in a study of cytomegalovirus exposure and HLA in healthy donors. Looking at the study overall: Roughly 80 million unique TCRs from HLA-typed donors made up an early data release. The study's findings and limits: Reportedly, cytomegalovirus status was diagnosed with high sensitivity and specificity. Later analysis indicated greater clonal expansion among HLA-associated TCR beta chains than among equally common other chains. As a later analysis showed, a missense DCLRE1C variant was linked to trimming of TCR beta V- and J-genes.

This CDR3 comprises 15 residues. V was pared by 5 bases and J by 0 bases, with 13 bases between. The V gene's germline CDR1 is SGDLS and CDR2 YYNGEE. The PCR used 60 Vbeta and 13 Jbeta primers. Sequenced by immunoSEQ multiplex PCR; TCRdb stores in-frame clones only, minus some. Of about 150,000 clones detected, around 65% appear once; the ten largest clones hold approximately 2.9%. This clone has a handful of counts. Its antigen is unknown. This TCR came from a woman aged 25 to 39 in good health and CMV-seropositive. The chain couples TRBV9 to TRBJ2-3, with D uncertain. Specimen: PBMCs. The CDR3 coding sequence is TGTGCCAGCAGATCTAGAGAATCTAGCACAGATACGCAGTATTTT. Its protein product is CASRSRESSTDTQYF.